This paragraph covers one T cell receptor (beta chain) sequence. Produced via immunoSEQ multiplex PCR; TCRdb's table is partial and in-frame only. Among 75,000 to 100,000 clones listed, 70% to 90% were seen once. Germline trimming cut 6 bases from V and 3 bases from J; bases unmatched to any gene: 5. Germline CDR1 is MNHEY and CDR2 is SVGAGI. The CDR3 loop spans 15 amino acids. The data originate from a study of blood T cell repertoires in COVID-19. The chain employs TRBV6-5 and TRBJ2-3, with 11 bases that match TRBD1. This sequence originates from a man between 70 and 80 years old with acute or convalescent COVID-19. The source material was peripheral blood. Written as DNA, the CDR3 is TGTGCCAGCAGGGGACAGGGGGGAGGGACAGATACGCAGTATTTT. This gives the protein CASRGQGGGTDTQYF.